These 13 T cell receptor beta chains were all obtained from the same sample, sequenced in a study of patients and donors after allogeneic stem cell transplantation. TCRdb processed the RT-PCR reads anew with MiXCR; each CDR3 protein has one entry. The sample yields approximately 430,000 distinct CDR3 sequences, 16% seen once. Material for sequencing was blood, either unsorted or a sorted T cell fraction (not recorded which). All receptors come from a human donor who was either an allogeneic HSCT recipient or a stem cell or donor lymphocyte infusion donor (not recorded which). It is not recorded whose cells these are; they may come from a transplant donor.

This clonotype appeared a few times. The gene calls are TRBV27 and TRBJ1-2; TRBD1 is a possible D gene (6 bases). Germline values: CDR1 MNHEY, CDR2 SMNVEV (reference sequence). Trimming pared 1 base from V and 7 bases from J, leaving 13 bases between. CDR3 length: 14 residues. The DNA for the CDR3 is TGTGCCAGCAGTTTATTTCCGGGGGCGGGTGGCTACACCTTC. This sequence encodes CASSLFPGAGGYTF.

This clonotype turned up a few times. The V and J genes are TRBV7-9 and TRBJ1-1; the match to TRBD1 covers 7 bases. CDR3 size: 15 residues. Germline assignment: CDR1 SEHNR and CDR2 FQNEAQ (reference sequence). V was pared by 4 bases and J by 5 bases, with 10 bases of the junction left unmatched. The CDR3 region is CASSSHRDRKTEAFF. The CDR3, as DNA: TGTGCCAGCAGCTCCCACCGGGACAGAAAGACTGAAGCTTTCTTT.

Only a few counts were recorded for this clonotype. J is TRBJ2-7 and V is TRBV6-1, with 8 nucleotides matching TRBD2. The CDR3 runs to 15 residues. From germline, CDR1 is MNHNS and CDR2 SASEGT. V was clipped by 3 bases and J by 0 bases; unmatched bases: 4. In nucleotides, the CDR3 is TGTGCCAGCAGTGATGGTCTAGCGGGCTCCTACGAGCAGTACTTC. The encoded protein is CASSDGLAGSYEQYF.

This clonotype was recorded a few times. The V gene is TRBV2, the J gene TRBJ2-1; D gene unclear. V was cut by 6 bases and J by 0 bases, with 9 bases left in between. CDR1 and CDR2 (germline): SNHLY, FYNNEI. The CDR3 totals 14 residues. The DNA of the CDR3 is TGTGCCAGCAGCCTCTCCACCTCCTACAATGAGCAGTTCTTC. Amino acids: CASSLSTSYNEQFF. The entire variable domain, with the rest obtained from reference TRBV2 and TRBJ2-1, is as follows: EPEVTQTPSHQVTQMGQEVILRCVPISNHLYFYWYRQILGQKVEFLVSFYNNEISEKSEIFDDQFSVERPDGSNFTLKIRSTKLEDSAMYFCASSLSTSYNEQFFGPGTRLTVL.

This sequence joins TRBV3-1 and TRBJ1-6; 10 bases align to TRBD1. CDR3 size: 16 residues. The germline CDR1 and CDR2 sequences are LGHDT and YNNKEL (reference sequence). Trimming at V came to 4 bases and at J to 1 base, leaving 1 base not matched to a gene. CDR3 nucleotides: TGTGCCAGCAGCCTGGGACAGGGGTCCTATAATTCACCCCTCCACTTT. It encodes CASSLGQGSYNSPLHF.

The CDR3 DNA follows: TGCAGTGCTCCGGCTCAGGAGGACTACGAGCAGTACTTC. Encoded protein: CSAPAQEDYEQYF. The rearrangement uses TRBV20-1 and TRBJ2-7, with D perhaps TRBD2 (5 bases). The CDR3 length is 13 residues. V lost 5 bases to trimming and J lost 3 bases, with 14 bases between them. Germline V lookup: CDR1 DFQATT, CDR2 SNEGSKA (reference sequence).

This clonotype has a single count. V is TRBV20-1 and J is TRBJ2-1; no clear D. Germline V CDR1 and CDR2: DFQATT, SNEGSKA (reference sequence). The V and J ends lost 8 bases and 0 bases respectively, with 20 bases between them. The CDR3 extends over 16 amino acids. The CDR3 spells CSQGGHGWSSYNEQFF. The DNA of the CDR3 is TGCAGTCAAGGTGGGCACGGCTGGAGCTCCTACAATGAGCAGTTCTTC.

The V call is TRBV15, the J call TRBJ2-1; D unclear. Germline-derived CDR1 and CDR2 are LNHNV and YYDKDF (reference sequence). The CDR3 runs 13 residues. The V end was cut by 8 bases, the J end by 0 bases, with 8 bases between. CDR3 region: CATSSPSYNEQFF. In DNA form, the CDR3 reads TGTGCCACCTCATCCCCCTCCTACAATGAGCAGTTCTTC.

This clonotype has just a few counts. The CDR3 nucleotides read TGTGCCAGCAGTGAATTGGGACAGGGGAAGGATACGCAGTATTTT. It translates to CASSELGQGKDTQYF. The chain employs TRBV25-1 and TRBJ2-3; TRBD1 aligns across 10 bases. Germline loops: CDR1 MGHDK, CDR2 SYGVNS. With V trimmed by 1 base and J by 6 bases, 4 bases remained unmatched. The CDR3 runs 15 residues.

This clonotype turned up a few times. The gene calls are TRBV5-1 and TRBJ2-2, with 7 bases identical to TRBD2. The CDR3 length is 15 residues. CDR1 and CDR2 (germline): SGHRS, YFSETQ. With V trimmed by 1 base and J by 7 bases, 7 bases remained unmatched. The CDR3 spells CASSLKREVGGELFF. The CDR3 bases are TGCGCCAGCAGCTTGAAGCGGGAAGTGGGCGGGGAGCTGTTTTTT. The full variable domain, rest sourced from reference TRBV5-1 and TRBJ2-2, is KAGVTQTPRYLIKTRGQQVTLSCSPISGHRSVSWYQQTPGQGLQFLFEYFSETQRNKGNFPGRFSGRQFSNSRSEMNVSTLELGDSALYLCASSLKREVGGELFFGEGSRLTVL.

Many counts were recorded for this clonotype. The chain employs TRBV20-1 and TRBJ1-1, with D uncertain. This CDR3 has 12 residues. Germline V CDR1 and CDR2: DFQATT, SNEGSKA (reference sequence). V lost 6 bases to trimming and J lost 1 base, with 9 bases between them. DNA of the CDR3: TGCAGTGCCCGACGGGGGAACACTGAAGCTTTCTTT. This gives the protein CSARRGNTEAFF.

The chain couples TRBV3-1 to TRBJ2-2; the D gene is possibly TRBD1 (5 bases). V was cut by 3 bases and J by 4 bases, with 12 bases left in between. CDR1 is LGHDT and CDR2 is YNNKEL in the germline V gene (reference sequence). This CDR3 has 15 amino acids. The CDR3 DNA reads as TGTGCCAGCAGCCAGGGGCCAGGTACCACCGGGGAGCTGTTTTTT. This sequence encodes CASSQGPGTTGELFF.

The gene calls are TRBV7-8 and TRBJ1-1; D unresolved. The CDR3 covers 12 residues. V gave up 5 bases and J gave up 6 bases, with 10 bases separating them. Per the germline V gene, CDR1 is SGHVS and CDR2 is FQNEAQ. Here the CDR3 reads CASSLRAPEAFF. In DNA form, the CDR3 reads TGTGCCAGCAGCCTCCGGGCGCCTGAAGCTTTCTTT.